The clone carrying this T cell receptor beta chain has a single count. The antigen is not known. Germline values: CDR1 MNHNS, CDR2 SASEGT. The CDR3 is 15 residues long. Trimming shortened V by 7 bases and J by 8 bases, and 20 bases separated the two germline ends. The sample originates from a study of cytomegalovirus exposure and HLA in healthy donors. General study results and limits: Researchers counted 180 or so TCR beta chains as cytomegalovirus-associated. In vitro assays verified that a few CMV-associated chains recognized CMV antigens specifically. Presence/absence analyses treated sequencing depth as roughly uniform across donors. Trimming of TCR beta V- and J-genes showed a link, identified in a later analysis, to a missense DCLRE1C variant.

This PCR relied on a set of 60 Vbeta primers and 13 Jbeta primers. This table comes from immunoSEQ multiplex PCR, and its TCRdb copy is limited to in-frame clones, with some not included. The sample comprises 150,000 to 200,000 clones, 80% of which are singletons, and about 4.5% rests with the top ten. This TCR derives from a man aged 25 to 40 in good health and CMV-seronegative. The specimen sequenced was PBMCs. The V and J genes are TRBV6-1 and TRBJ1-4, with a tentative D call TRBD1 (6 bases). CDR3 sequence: CASTEGGDKKEKLFF. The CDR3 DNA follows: TGTGCCAGCACTGAGGGAGGGGACAAAAAGGAAAAACTGTTTTTT.